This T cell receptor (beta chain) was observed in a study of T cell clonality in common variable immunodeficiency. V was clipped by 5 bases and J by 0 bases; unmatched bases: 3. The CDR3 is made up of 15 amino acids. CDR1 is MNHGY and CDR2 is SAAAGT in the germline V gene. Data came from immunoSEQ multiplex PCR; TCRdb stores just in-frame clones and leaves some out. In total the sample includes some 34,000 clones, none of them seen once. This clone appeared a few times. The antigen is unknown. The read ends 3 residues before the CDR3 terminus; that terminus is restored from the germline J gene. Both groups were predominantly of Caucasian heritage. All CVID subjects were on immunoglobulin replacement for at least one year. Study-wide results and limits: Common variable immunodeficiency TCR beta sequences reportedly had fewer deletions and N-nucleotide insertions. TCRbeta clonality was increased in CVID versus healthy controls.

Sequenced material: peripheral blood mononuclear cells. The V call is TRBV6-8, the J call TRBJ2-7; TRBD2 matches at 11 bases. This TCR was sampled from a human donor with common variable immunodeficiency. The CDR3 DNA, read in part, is TGTGCCAGCAGTGTACTAGCGGGGGCCTCCTACGAG. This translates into CASSVLAGASYE. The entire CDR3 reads CASSVLAGASYEQYF.